These T cell receptor beta chains were read from a single sample in a study of T cell responses to AZD1222 COVID-19 vaccine. Assay used: immunoSEQ multiplex PCR; TCRdb lists only in-frame clones, some missing. Of 150,000 to 200,000 clones in the sample, around 88% were seen once. Sequencing was performed on peripheral blood, taken 28 days after the second AZD1222 dose. Every receptor here comes from an adult who received the AZD1222 COVID-19 vaccine. CDR3s leave out the opening cysteine and the closing phenylalanine or tryptophan. Not all rows give a size; the values are once, few, many and, for expanded clones, a class.

V,J,size,CDR3
TRBV7-5,TRBJ2-7,-,ARSLAPTRGTPYEQY
TRBV20-1,TRBJ2-5,-,SARVKETQY
TRBV7-8,TRBJ1-4,-,ASSLEDRNNEKLF
TRBV6-5,TRBJ1-5,-,ASSSHHRGGNQPQH
TRBV9,TRBJ1-4,-,ASSPRTGEEWEKLF
TRBV19,TRBJ1-5,-,ASSTLDQPQH
TRBV28,TRBJ1-2,-,AEGQGEMGNYGYT
TRBV15,TRBJ2-3,-,ATSTKALDRGRNTDTQY
TRBV6-5,TRBJ1-5,-,ASRSGGPNQPQH
TRBV10-3,TRBJ2-2,-,AISLSQGDTGELF
TRBV18,TRBJ2-5,-,ASSQTGPQETQY
TRBV5-1,TRBJ2-3,-,ASSLGVAGGTDTQY
TRBV6-5,TRBJ2-7,-,ASSPWTGLNEQY
TRBV5-4,TRBJ2-2,-,ASSPRTGVHTGELF
TRBV5-1,TRBJ2-5,-,ASSLDTSGVETQY
TRBV2,TRBJ1-2,-,ASRRARLGYT
TRBV7-3,TRBJ1-2,-,ASSATGTGGGYT
TRBV6-1,TRBJ2-4,-,ASSYSDIQY
TRBV2,TRBJ1-2,-,ASSATVNYGYT
TRBV2,TRBJ1-5,-,ASSLGQGYSNQPQH
TRBV27,TRBJ2-5,-,ASSLYTGQETQY
TRBV7-2,TRBJ2-7,-,ASSLSQGAYEQY
TRBV11-3,TRBJ2-3,-,ASSPTRNTDTQY
TRBV19,TRBJ2-2,-,ASSAPGDPSNTGELF
TRBV25-1,TRBJ2-3,-,ASSTLGGSTDTQY
TRBV5-1,TRBJ2-6,-,ASSRGQSQSISGANVLT
TRBV7-2,TRBJ2-1,-,ASSSSGGKNNEQF
TRBV7-2,TRBJ1-5,-,ASSSQGASQPQH
TRBV7-3,TRBJ2-1,-,ASSLGARNEQF
TRBV3-1/TRBV3-2,TRBJ1-5,few,ASSQAGRGGNQPQH
TRBV27,TRBJ1-5,once,ASSLGGQVNQPQH
TRBV7-2,TRBJ1-3,-,ASSLPAAGNTIY
TRBV19,TRBJ1-2,-,ASSIAGPGGGYGYT
TRBV28,TRBJ2-3,-,ASSLGEGGQY
TRBV7-2,TRBJ1-6,-,ASRPTKAPKDSPLH